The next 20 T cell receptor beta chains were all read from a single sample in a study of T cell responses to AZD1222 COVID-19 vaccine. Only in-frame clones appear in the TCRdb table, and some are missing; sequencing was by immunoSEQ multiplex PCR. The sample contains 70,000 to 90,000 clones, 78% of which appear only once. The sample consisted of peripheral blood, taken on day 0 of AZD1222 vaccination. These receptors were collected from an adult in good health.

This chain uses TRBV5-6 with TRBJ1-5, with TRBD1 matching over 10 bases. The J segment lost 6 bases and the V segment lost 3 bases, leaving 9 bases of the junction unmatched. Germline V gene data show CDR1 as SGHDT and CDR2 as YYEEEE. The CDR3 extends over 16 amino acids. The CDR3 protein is CASSSFRTGGGQPQHF. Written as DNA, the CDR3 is TGTGCCAGCAGCTCTTTCCGGACAGGGGGTGGTCAGCCCCAGCATTTT.

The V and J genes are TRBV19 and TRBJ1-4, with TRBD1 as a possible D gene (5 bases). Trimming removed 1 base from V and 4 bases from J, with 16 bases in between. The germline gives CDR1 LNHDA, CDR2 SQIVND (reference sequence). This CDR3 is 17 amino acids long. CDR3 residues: CASSIGPRGHYNEKLFF. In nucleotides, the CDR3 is TGTGCCAGTAGTATAGGCCCACGGGGCCACTATAATGAAAAACTGTTTTTT.

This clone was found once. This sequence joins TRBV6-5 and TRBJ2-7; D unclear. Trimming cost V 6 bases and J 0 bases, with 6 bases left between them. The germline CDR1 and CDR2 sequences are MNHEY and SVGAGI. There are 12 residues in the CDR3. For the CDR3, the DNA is TGTGCCAGCAGCCCCGCCTCCTACGAGCAGTACTTC. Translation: CASSPASYEQYF.

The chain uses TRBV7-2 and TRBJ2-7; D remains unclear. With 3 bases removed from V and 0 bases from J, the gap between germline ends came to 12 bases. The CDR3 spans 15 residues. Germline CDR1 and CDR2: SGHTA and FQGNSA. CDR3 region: CASSLGRLSSYEQYF. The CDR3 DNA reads TGTGCCAGCAGCTTGGGCAGGTTGAGCTCCTACGAGCAGTACTTC.

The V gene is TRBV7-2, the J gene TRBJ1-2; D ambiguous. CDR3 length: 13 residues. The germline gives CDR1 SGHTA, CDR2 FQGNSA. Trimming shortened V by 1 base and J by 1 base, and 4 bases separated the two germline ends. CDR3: CASSLDINYGYTF. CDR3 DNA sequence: TGTGCCAGCAGCTTAGACATTAACTATGGCTACACCTTC.

CDR3 nucleotide sequence: TGCGCCAGCAGCTTGGATTATAGCCTAGATGATACGCAGTATTTT. It specifies CASSLDYSLDDTQYF. The chain carries TRBV5-1 and TRBJ2-3; D gene uncertain. This CDR3 region has 15 residues. V was pared by 0 bases and J by 6 bases, with 14 bases between. Germline assignment: CDR1 SGHRS and CDR2 YFSETQ.

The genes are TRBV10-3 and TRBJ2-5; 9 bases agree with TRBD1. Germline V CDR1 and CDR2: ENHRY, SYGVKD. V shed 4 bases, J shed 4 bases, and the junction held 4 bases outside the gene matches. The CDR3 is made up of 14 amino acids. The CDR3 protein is CAISGTGVGETQYF. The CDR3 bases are TGTGCCATCAGTGGGACAGGGGTGGGAGAGACCCAGTACTTC.

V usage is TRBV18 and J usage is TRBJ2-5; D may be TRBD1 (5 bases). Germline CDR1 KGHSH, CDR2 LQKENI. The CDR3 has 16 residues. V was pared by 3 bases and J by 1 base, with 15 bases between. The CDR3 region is CASSPAGSNSQETQYF. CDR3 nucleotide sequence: TGTGCCAGCTCACCTGCAGGGTCAAATAGCCAAGAGACCCAGTACTTC.

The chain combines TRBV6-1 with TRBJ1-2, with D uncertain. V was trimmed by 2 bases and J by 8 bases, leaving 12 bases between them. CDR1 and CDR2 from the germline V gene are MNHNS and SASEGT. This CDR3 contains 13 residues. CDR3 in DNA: TGTGCCAGCAGTGAACGGGCCCGAGAGGGCTACACCTTC. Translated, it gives CASSERAREGYTF.

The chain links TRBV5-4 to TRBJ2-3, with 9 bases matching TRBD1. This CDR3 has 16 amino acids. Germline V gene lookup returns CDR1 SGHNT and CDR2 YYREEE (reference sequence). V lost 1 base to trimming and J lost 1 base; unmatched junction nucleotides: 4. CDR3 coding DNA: TGTGCCAGCAGCTTGACAGGGGGCTGGGGCACAGATACGCAGTATTTT. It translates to CASSLTGGWGTDTQYF.

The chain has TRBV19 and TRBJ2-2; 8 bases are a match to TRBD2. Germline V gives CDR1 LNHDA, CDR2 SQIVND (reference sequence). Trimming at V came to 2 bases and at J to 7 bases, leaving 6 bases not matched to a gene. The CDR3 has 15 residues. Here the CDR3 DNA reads TGTGCCAGTAGTATAACTAGCGGCGAAGGCGGGGAGCTGTTTTTT. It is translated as CASSITSGEGGELFF.

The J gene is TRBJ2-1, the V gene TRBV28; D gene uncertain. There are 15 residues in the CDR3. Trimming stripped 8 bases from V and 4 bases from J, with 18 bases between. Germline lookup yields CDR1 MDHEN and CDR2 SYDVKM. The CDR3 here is CASPPGGVSYNEQFF. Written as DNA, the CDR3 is TGTGCCAGCCCCCCCGGTGGCGTTTCGTACAATGAGCAGTTCTTC.

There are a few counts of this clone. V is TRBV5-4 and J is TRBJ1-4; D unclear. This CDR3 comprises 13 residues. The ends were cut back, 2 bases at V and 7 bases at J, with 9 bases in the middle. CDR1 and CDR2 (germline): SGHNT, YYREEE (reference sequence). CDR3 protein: CASSFLGSEKLFF. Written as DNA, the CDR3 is TGTGCCAGCAGCTTCCTGGGAAGTGAAAAACTGTTTTTT.

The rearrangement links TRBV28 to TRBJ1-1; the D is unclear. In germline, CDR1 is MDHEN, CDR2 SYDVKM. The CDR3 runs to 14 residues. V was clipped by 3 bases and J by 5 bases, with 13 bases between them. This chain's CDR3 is CASSLPGYGTEAFF. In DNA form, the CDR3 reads TGTGCCAGCAGTTTGCCCGGGTACGGGACTGAAGCTTTCTTT.

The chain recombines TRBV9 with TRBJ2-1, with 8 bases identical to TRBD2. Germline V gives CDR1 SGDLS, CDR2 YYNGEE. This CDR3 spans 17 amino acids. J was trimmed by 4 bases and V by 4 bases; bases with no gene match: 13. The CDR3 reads CASSPSSAGAFYNEQFF. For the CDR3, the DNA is TGTGCCAGCAGCCCATCATCAGCGGGAGCCTTTTACAATGAGCAGTTCTTC.

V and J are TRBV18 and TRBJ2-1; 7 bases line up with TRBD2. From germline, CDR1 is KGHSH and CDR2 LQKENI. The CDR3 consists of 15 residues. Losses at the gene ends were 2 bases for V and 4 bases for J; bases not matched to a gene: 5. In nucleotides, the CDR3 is TGTGCCAGCTCACCAAGGCGGGGACTATACAATGAGCAGTTCTTC. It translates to CASSPRRGLYNEQFF.

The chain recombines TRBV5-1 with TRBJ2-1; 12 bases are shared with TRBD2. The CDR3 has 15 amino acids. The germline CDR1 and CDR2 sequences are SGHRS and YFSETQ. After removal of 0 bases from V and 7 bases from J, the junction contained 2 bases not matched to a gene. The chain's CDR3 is CASSLGLAGVNEQFF. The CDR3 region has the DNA TGCGCCAGCAGCTTGGGACTAGCGGGAGTAAATGAGCAGTTCTTC.

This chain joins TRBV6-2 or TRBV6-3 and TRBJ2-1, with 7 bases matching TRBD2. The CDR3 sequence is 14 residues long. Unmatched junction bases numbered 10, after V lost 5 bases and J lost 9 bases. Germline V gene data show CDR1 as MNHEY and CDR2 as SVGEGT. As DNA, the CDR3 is TGTGCCAGCAGTGCCCGCGGGAGCGTTAGTGAGCAGTTCTTC. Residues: CASSARGSVSEQFF.

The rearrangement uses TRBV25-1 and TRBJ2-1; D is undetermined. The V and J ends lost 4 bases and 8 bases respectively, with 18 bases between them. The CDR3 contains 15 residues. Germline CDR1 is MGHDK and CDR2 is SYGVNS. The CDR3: CASSAFRVRTHEQFF. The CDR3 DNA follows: TGTGCCAGCAGTGCTTTCCGGGTCAGGACCCATGAGCAGTTCTTC.

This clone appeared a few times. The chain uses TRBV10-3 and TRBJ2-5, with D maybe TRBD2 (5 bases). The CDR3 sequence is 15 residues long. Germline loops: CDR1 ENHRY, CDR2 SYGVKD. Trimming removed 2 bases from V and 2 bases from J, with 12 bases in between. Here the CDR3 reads CAISETSDWQETQYF. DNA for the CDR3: TGTGCCATCAGTGAGACATCGGACTGGCAAGAGACCCAGTACTTC.